The rows below give T cell receptor beta chains drawn from one sample of a study of cytomegalovirus exposure and HLA in healthy donors. Assay: immunoSEQ multiplex PCR; the TCRdb copy retains only in-frame clones and omits some. This sample has around 120,000 clones, with 86% found just once. The material sequenced was PBMCs. The receptors originated from a man younger than 30 in good health and CMV-seronegative. Both conserved end residues are part of each CDR3. Size is stated for part of the rows, as once, few or many counts, or as a class when the clone is expanded.

clone_size j_call v_call cdr3_aa
once TRBJ1-1 TRBV19 CASSKGDEAFF
- TRBJ2-3 TRBV9 CASSVQGTSPTDTQYF
- TRBJ2-7 TRBV7-9 CASSLGLAGGREQYF
once TRBJ2-1 TRBV9 CASSFTGGSYNEQFF
- TRBJ1-5 TRBV6-1 CASSEEAGAMVVSNQPQHF
- TRBJ2-5 TRBV5-1 CASSFPGMETQYF
- TRBJ2-5 TRBV2 CASSDNGLVQETQYF
- TRBJ2-7 TRBV5-5 CASSLGQFNEQYF
- TRBJ2-1 TRBV2 CASTAGTRRDEQFF
- TRBJ2-7 TRBV6-1 CASSVTGGGEQYF
once TRBJ1-1 TRBV29-1 CSVGKGGSAFF
few TRBJ1-1 TRBV29-1 CSVGQGGEAFF
- TRBJ2-7 TRBV6-5 CASSPTGTAVREQYF
- TRBJ2-7 TRBV7-9 CASSLGQGGYEQYF
- TRBJ2-7 TRBV28 CASSFSGSGQIYEQYF
- TRBJ2-7 TRBV29-1 CSVEGSSGSYEQYF
- TRBJ2-2 TRBV14 CASSQDYSWGELFF
- TRBJ1-4 TRBV5-1 CASSLVGGAANEKLFF
- TRBJ2-7 TRBV7-8 CASSLEGQGMNEQYF
- TRBJ1-2 TRBV2 CASSEALIGGVLYGYTF
few TRBJ2-7 TRBV19 CASSMKGLSSYEQYF
- TRBJ1-1 TRBV1 CTSSQERGIEAFF
- TRBJ2-3 TRBV6-1 CASSELANRGTDTQYF
- TRBJ2-3 TRBV27 CASSSRDRGTDTQYF
- TRBJ2-3 TRBV6-5 CASRPAGADTQYF
- TRBJ2-5 TRBV5-6 CASSFRPWREAGETQYF
once TRBJ2-3 TRBV5-1 CASSLFLQARDTQYF
- TRBJ2-3 TRBV11-2 CASSFLGYRSAGTQYF
- TRBJ2-7 TRBV5-1 CASSNGQGGTYEQYF
- TRBJ2-7 TRBV5-6 CASSDGTGFFEQYF
- TRBJ2-3 TRBV7-6 CASSWIAGSTDTQYF